This TCR beta chain came from a study of T cell responses to AZD1222 COVID-19 vaccine. The junction had 4 bases not matched to a gene; V was cut back by 4 bases and J by 1 base. The CDR3 totals 15 residues. CDR1 is KGHDR, CDR2 SFDVKD, per germline. Regarding this clone: The target antigen is unknown.

Points from the study as a whole: The donor cohort was predominantly white British with a female majority, and clonal diversity may have been underestimated. Baseline seropositives among AZD1222 recipients totaled only six or seven. Receipt of two AZD1222 doses was followed by a rise in Spike-specific TCR breadth and depth.

The repertoire was sequenced with immunoSEQ multiplex PCR; TCRdb's copy has only in-frame clones and lacks some. The sample lists approximately 110,000 clones, 70% to 85% seen once, with 5% to 7% in the top ten. The chain is built from TRBV24-1 and TRBJ1-1, with 8 bases identical to TRBD1. The material was peripheral blood, obtained on day 0 of AZD1222 vaccination. The TCR sequence derives from an adult in good health. The CDR3 spells CATSDPTGGNTEAFF. For the CDR3, the DNA is TGTGCCACCAGTGACCCCACAGGGGGGAACACTGAAGCTTTCTTT.